The entry below gives a single T cell receptor (beta chain) sequence along with its context. This CDR3 contains 16 residues. CDR1 and CDR2 from the germline V gene are SGHDT and YYEEEE. The ends were cut back, 4 bases at V and 2 bases at J, with 18 bases in the middle. This sample was included in a study of blood T cell repertoires in COVID-19. The wider study: The study drew acute and convalescent COVID-19 samples from the United States, Italy and Spain.

Here immunoSEQ multiplex PCR was the method, and the copy in TCRdb shows in-frame clones only, minus some. In the table there are about 81,000 clones, 75% to 90% of which are singletons. Sequencing input: peripheral blood. This receptor was obtained from a man in his 70s with active or convalescent COVID-19. The chain uses TRBV5-6 and TRBJ1-2, with D perhaps TRBD1 (5 bases). DNA of the CDR3: TGTGCCAGCAGCCCGGGCCTTGGGCCAGGGAACTATGGCTACACCTTC. This encodes CASSPGLGPGNYGYTF.